This T cell receptor (beta chain) was captured in a study of T cell responses to AZD1222 COVID-19 vaccine. Points from the study as a whole: Repertoire collection took place solely once the T cell response had peaked.

TCRdb's copy holds only in-frame clones and misses some; the assay was immunoSEQ multiplex PCR. The data show 150,000 to 200,000 clones, roughly 92% seen once. This clone occurred once. Its specificity is unknown. With 6 bases removed from V and 2 bases from J, the gap between germline ends came to 11 bases. Germline V gives CDR1 LNHDA, CDR2 SQIVND (reference sequence). CDR3 length: 14 residues. The chain joins TRBV19 to TRBJ2-1; TRBD2 is a possible D gene (6 bases). The sequence came from an adult in good health. The material was peripheral blood, obtained on day 0 of AZD1222 vaccination. CDR3: CASSTSQAYNEQFF. The CDR3 DNA is TGTGCCAGTAGCACTAGCCAAGCCTACAATGAGCAGTTCTTC.